Listed here are 20 T cell receptor beta chains from one sample, sequenced in a study of OX40 agonist ivuxolimab in advanced cancers. Generated by immunoSEQ multiplex PCR, the TCRdb table keeps only in-frame clones and is missing some. The repertoire holds 80,000 to 100,000 clones, roughly 91% seen once, with 0.31% in the top ten. This sample comprised CD4+ or CD8+ T cells sorted from blood, obtained in a trial of the OX40 agonist ivuxolimab. These receptors originate from an adult with an advanced solid tumor such as melanoma, head and neck, liver or kidney cancer.

The chain combines TRBV18 with TRBJ1-6; 10 nucleotides agree with TRBD1. Trimming at V came to 4 bases and at J to 7 bases, leaving 4 bases not matched to a gene. The V gene's germline CDR1 is KGHSH and CDR2 LQKENI. This CDR3 region has 15 residues. This chain's CDR3 is CASSHEDRGNSPLHF. The CDR3 DNA reads as TGTGCCAGCTCACACGAGGACAGGGGGAATTCACCCCTCCACTTT.

The chain recombines TRBV4-3 with TRBJ2-1; 13 nucleotides match TRBD2. The CDR3 runs to 16 residues. Trimming removed 1 base from V and 4 bases from J; junction bases left unmatched: 1. CDR1 and CDR2 from the germline V gene are LGHNA and YSLEER. The CDR3 protein is CASSQGLAGGYNEQFF. CDR3 nucleotides: TGCGCCAGCAGCCAAGGACTAGCGGGGGGTTACAATGAGCAGTTCTTC.

The CDR3, as DNA: TGTGCCAGCAGCCGGTACACAGATACGCAGTATTTT. Protein product: CASSRYTDTQYF. V gene TRBV11-2 combines with J gene TRBJ2-3; D call uncertain. The length of the CDR3 is 12 residues. Deletions cut 5 bases from V and 2 bases from J, with 5 bases between. The germline V gene has CDR1 SGHAT and CDR2 FQNNGV.

This chain joins TRBV5-1 and TRBJ2-7; no reliable D call. Trimming cost V 4 bases and J 6 bases, with 14 bases left between them. This CDR3 is 13 amino acids long. The germline V gene encodes CDR1 SGHRS and CDR2 YFSETQ. As DNA, the CDR3 is TGCGCCAGCAGCGCGGAGCTCTACAGCGAGCAGTACTTC. Its protein is CASSAELYSEQYF.

The chain uses TRBV30 and TRBJ2-3; 9 nucleotides agree with TRBD1. This CDR3 is built from 15 residues. Per germline, CDR1 GTSNPN and CDR2 SVGIG (reference sequence). With 2 bases clipped from V and 3 bases from J, the junction kept 6 bases outside the gene matches. The CDR3 loop is CAWSPGTGWTDTQYF. In DNA, the CDR3 is TGTGCCTGGAGTCCCGGGACAGGGTGGACAGATACGCAGTATTTT.

The chain combines TRBV15 with TRBJ2-3, with 7 bases fitting TRBD1. The germline CDR1 and CDR2 sequences are LNHNV and YYDKDF (reference sequence). This CDR3 region has 18 residues. V dropped 0 bases and J dropped 0; count of bases not matched to a gene: 9. The CDR3 spells CATSRDSPRGKSTDTQYF. CDR3 DNA sequence: TGTGCCACCAGCAGAGATTCCCCCAGGGGGAAAAGCACAGATACGCAGTATTTT.

The V gene is TRBV27, the J gene TRBJ1-5, with D unclear. V lost 3 bases, J lost 2 bases, and 14 bases lay in between. The CDR3 covers 16 residues. The germline CDR1 and CDR2 sequences are MNHEY and SMNVEV (reference sequence). CDR3 sequence reads: CASSLSSGFGNQPQHF. As DNA, the CDR3 is TGTGCCAGCAGTTTGTCCTCCGGGTTCGGCAATCAGCCCCAGCATTTT.

The genes are TRBV11-2 and TRBJ2-7, with 9 nucleotides matching TRBD1. Germline CDR1 SGHAT, CDR2 FQNNGV. Unmatched junction bases numbered 5, after V lost 0 bases and J lost 5 bases. CDR3 size: 15 residues. This CDR3 reads CASSLDTGGWNEQYF. The DNA of the CDR3 is TGTGCCAGCAGCTTAGATACAGGGGGCTGGAACGAGCAGTACTTC.

The genes are TRBV7-2 and TRBJ1-2; 7 bases map to TRBD1. The V gene's germline CDR1 is SGHTA and CDR2 FQGNSA. The CDR3 contains 17 residues. V was pared by 4 bases and J by 8 bases, with 19 bases of the junction left unmatched. The CDR3 sequence is CASSSTPGTAPGGGYTF. The CDR3 DNA follows: TGTGCCAGCAGCTCGACCCCCGGGACAGCACCCGGGGGAGGCTACACCTTC.

J is TRBJ2-1 and V is TRBV5-1; D unresolved. Trimming removed 2 bases from V and 2 bases from J, with 14 bases in between. Germline V gene lookup returns CDR1 SGHRS and CDR2 YFSETQ. CDR3 length: 16 amino acids. The CDR3 region has the DNA TGCGCCAGCAGCTTAACAGTGATGTCCGCCTACAATGAGCAGTTCTTC. Its protein product is CASSLTVMSAYNEQFF.

V gene TRBV5-8 combines with J gene TRBJ2-2, with 9 bases aligning to TRBD2. The CDR3 is made up of 15 amino acids. Trimming cost V 5 bases and J 2 bases; bases outside gene matches: 4. Germline CDR1 reads SGHTS; CDR2 reads YDEGEE. CDR3 nucleotide sequence: TGTGCCAGCAGTTTGACTAGCGGTAACACCGGGGAGCTGTTTTTT. Amino acids: CASSLTSGNTGELFF.

This rearrangement joins TRBV5-5 to TRBJ2-7; 9 bases agree with TRBD1. The V and J ends lost 1 base and 7 bases, in that order; junction bases with no gene match: 3. The CDR3 is 13 amino acids. From germline, CDR1 is SGHKS and CDR2 YYEKEE (reference sequence). The CDR3 coding sequence is TGTGCCAGCAGCTTGTTGGGACAGGGAGAGCAGTACTTC. Its protein product is CASSLLGQGEQYF.

The chain joins TRBV10-3 to TRBJ1-5, with D unclear. This CDR3 is built from 13 residues. Germline loops: CDR1 ENHRY, CDR2 SYGVKD. V lost 8 bases to trimming and J lost 2 bases, with 10 bases between them. Written as DNA, the CDR3 is TGTGCCATCGGAAACGCGGGCAATCAGCCCCAGCATTTT. It specifies CAIGNAGNQPQHF.

This CDR3 reads CASSLNPDTQYF. The CDR3 bases are TGTGCCAGCAGCTTGAATCCAGATACGCAGTATTTT. The chain has TRBV7-6 and TRBJ2-3; D gene unclear. The CDR3 is 12 residues long. Germline CDR1 reads SGHVS; CDR2 reads FNYEAQ. The V gene lost 3 bases and the J gene lost 4 bases, with 5 bases spanning the gap. Filled out from reference TRBV7-6 and TRBJ2-3, the complete variable domain reads GAGVSQSPRYKVTKRGQDVALRCDPISGHVSLYWYRQALGQGPEFLTYFNYEAQQDKSGLPNDRFSAERPEGSISTLTIQRTEQRDSAMYRCASSLNPDTQYFGPGTRLTVL.

The V gene is TRBV5-4, the J gene TRBJ2-3; the D gene could be TRBD1 or TRBD2 (6 bases each). CDR1 SGHNT and CDR2 YYREEE come from the germline V gene (reference sequence). CDR3 length equals 14 residues. Trimming pared 6 bases from V and 2 bases from J, leaving 13 bases between. This CDR3 is CASTLRGATDTQYF. The DNA for the CDR3 is TGTGCCAGCACCCTGAGGGGGGCCACAGATACGCAGTATTTT.

The chain joins TRBV7-9 to TRBJ2-3, with 7 positions matching TRBD1. The CDR3 length is 15 residues. Germline-derived CDR1 and CDR2 are SEHNR and FQNEAQ (reference sequence). V was clipped by 5 bases and J by 2 bases; unmatched bases: 7. The CDR3 nucleotides read TGTGCCAGCAGCAGACAGGGAGCTTACACAGATACGCAGTATTTT. Translating gives CASSRQGAYTDTQYF.

The chain uses TRBV5-5 and TRBJ2-7, with D perhaps TRBD1 or TRBD2 (6 bases each). The V gene's germline CDR1 is SGHKS and CDR2 YYEKEE (reference sequence). The CDR3 runs to 15 residues. Trimming cost V 0 bases and J 3 bases, with 13 bases left between them. The chain's CDR3 is CASSLDGGGGYEQYF. In DNA form, the CDR3 reads TGTGCCAGCAGCTTGGATGGAGGGGGAGGCTACGAGCAGTACTTC.

This clone was seen only a few times. This sequence joins TRBV10-3 and TRBJ1-5; TRBD1 might be the D (6 bases). V dropped 7 bases and J dropped 5 bases, with 12 bases sitting between them. The germline V gene encodes CDR1 ENHRY and CDR2 SYGVKD. This CDR3 region has 13 residues. This CDR3 is CAINGGLYQPQHF. The CDR3 region has the DNA TGTGCCATCAATGGGGGGCTTTATCAGCCCCAGCATTTT.

This sequence joins TRBV5-1 and TRBJ1-4, with a weak D call TRBD1 (5 bases). V lost 0 bases and J lost 5, with 11 bases in between. The CDR3 consists of 15 residues. In germline, CDR1 is SGHRS, CDR2 YFSETQ. The CDR3 sequence is CASSLARAVNEKLFF. CDR3 sequence (DNA): TGCGCCAGCAGCTTGGCCAGGGCAGTCAATGAAAAACTGTTTTTT.

V is TRBV2 and J is TRBJ2-5, with D perhaps being TRBD1 or TRBD2 (5 bases each). There are 15 residues in the CDR3. Trimming left V 0 bases short and J 5 bases short, with 13 bases between. The germline CDR1 and CDR2 sequences are SNHLY and FYNNEI. As DNA, the CDR3 is TGTGCCAGCAGTGAAGCGGGGGTGGAGGTGGAGACCCAGTACTTC. Amino acid sequence: CASSEAGVEVETQYF. The full variable domain, completed using reference TRBV2 and TRBJ2-5, is EPEVTQTPSHQVTQMGQEVILRCVPISNHLYFYWYRQILGQKVEFLVSFYNNEISEKSEIFDDQFSVERPDGSNFTLKIRSTKLEDSAMYFCASSEAGVEVETQYFGPGTRLLVL.